These 26 T cell receptor beta chains share one sample of origin, sequenced in a study of blood T cell repertoires in COVID-19. Measured with immunoSEQ multiplex PCR; TCRdb has only the in-frame clones, and not every one. The table records about 380,000 clones, around 87% of them present only once. Sequencing was carried out using PBMCs or T cells enriched from blood (not recorded which). These receptor sequences come from a man aged 25 to 45 who had recovered from COVID-19.

The rearrangement uses TRBV29-1 and TRBJ1-1, with 7 bases identical to TRBD1. The germline V gene encodes CDR1 SQVTM and CDR2 ANQGSEA. The CDR3 is 13 residues long. V lost 2 bases and J lost 6; bases outside the gene matches: 6. Here the CDR3 reads CSVERGGAAEAFF. The CDR3 region has the DNA TGCAGCGTTGAAAGAGGGGGCGCGGCTGAAGCTTTCTTT.

V usage is TRBV4-1 and J usage is TRBJ1-2; 10 bases line up with TRBD1. V shed 1 base and J 5 bases; nucleotides not matched to a gene: 4. CDR3 length: 15 amino acids. The germline V gene has CDR1 MGHRA and CDR2 YSYEKL. This CDR3 is CASSQGQGAVYGYTF. The DNA for the CDR3 is TGCGCCAGCAGCCAAGGACAGGGGGCAGTTTATGGCTACACCTTC.

This rearrangement joins TRBV5-4 to TRBJ2-2, with a weak D call TRBD1 (6 bases). CDR3 length equals 17 residues. The germline V gene has CDR1 SGHNT and CDR2 YYREEE (reference sequence). V was shortened by 2 bases and J by 5 bases, with 19 bases between the two germline ends. This chain's CDR3 is CASSLTGQGWGTGELFF. The CDR3 nucleotides are TGTGCCAGCAGCTTAACGGGACAAGGGTGGGGAACCGGGGAGCTGTTTTTT.

The rearrangement links TRBV6-5 to TRBJ1-1, with 9 positions matching TRBD1. The CDR3 runs to 16 residues. J was trimmed by 5 bases and V by 3 bases; bases with no gene match: 10. CDR1 and CDR2 (germline): MNHEY, SVGAGI. The CDR3 sequence is CASSYSGTGPKTEAFF. In DNA form, the CDR3 reads TGTGCCAGCAGTTATTCCGGGACAGGGCCGAAGACTGAAGCTTTCTTT.

The chain employs TRBV19 and TRBJ2-3; D may be TRBD2 (6 bases). The germline V gene has CDR1 LNHDA and CDR2 SQIVND (reference sequence). This CDR3 has 14 residues. V lost 5 bases to trimming and J lost 3 bases, with 12 bases between them. The chain's CDR3 is CASSGGDETDTQYF. CDR3 DNA: TGTGCCAGTAGTGGCGGGGATGAAACAGATACGCAGTATTTT.

This clone was detected only a few times. V is TRBV25-1 and J is TRBJ1-1; TRBD1 might be the D (5 bases). The CDR3 extends over 17 amino acids. V lost 1 base to trimming and J lost 3 bases, with 18 bases between them. The germline V gene has CDR1 MGHDK and CDR2 SYGVNS. CDR3 loop: CASSESAGRGRYTEAFF. The CDR3, as DNA: TGTGCCAGCAGTGAATCGGCCGGGAGGGGACGGTACACTGAAGCTTTCTTT.

The V and J genes are TRBV12-3 or TRBV12-4 and TRBJ1-2; D unresolved. Trimming cost V 3 bases and J 3 bases, with 8 bases left between them. This CDR3 contains 13 residues. The CDR3 loop is CASSFSGDYGYTF. CDR3 in DNA: TGTGCCAGCAGTTTTTCCGGGGACTATGGCTACACCTTC.

This chain uses TRBV4-1 with TRBJ1-1; D not resolved. The CDR3 spans 14 residues. The V and J ends lost 1 base and 6 bases respectively, with 12 bases between them. Germline-derived CDR1 and CDR2 are MGHRA and YSYEKL. Here the CDR3 DNA reads TGCGCCAGCAGCCAAGGGTCGGTAAGTCCTGAAGCTTTCTTT. This gives the protein CASSQGSVSPEAFF.

The rearrangement joins TRBV9 to TRBJ1-3; 9 bases match TRBD1. CDR1 is SGDLS, CDR2 YYNGEE, per germline. CDR3 length: 15 residues. Trimming took 4 bases from V and 0 from J; bases not matched to a gene: 2. This CDR3 is CASSLGQGSGNTIYF. In nucleotides, the CDR3 is TGTGCCAGCAGCCTGGGACAGGGCTCTGGAAACACCATATATTTT.

CDR3 nucleotides: TGTGCCAGCAGTGAAACCGGACAGGGACCTTATCAGCCCCAGCATTTT. As protein: CASSETGQGPYQPQHF. The chain is built from TRBV6-1 and TRBJ1-5, with 8 nucleotides matching TRBD1. CDR3 size: 16 residues. Germline CDR1 reads MNHNS; CDR2 reads SASEGT. Trimming at V came to 2 bases and at J to 5 bases, leaving 8 bases not matched to a gene.

The rearrangement joins TRBV18 to TRBJ1-3; D is ambiguous. This CDR3 is 15 amino acids long. The V and J ends lost 0 bases and 4 bases respectively, with 10 bases between them. Germline V gene lookup returns CDR1 KGHSH and CDR2 LQKENI. This CDR3 reads CASSPPGGNGNTIYF. Here the CDR3 DNA reads TGTGCCAGCTCACCACCGGGCGGGAACGGAAACACCATATATTTT.

J is TRBJ1-1 and V is TRBV29-1; possibly TRBD1 for D (6 bases). The CDR3 has 13 residues. Germline CDR1 and CDR2: SQVTM and ANQGSEA. Trimming pared 4 bases from V and 5 bases from J, leaving 14 bases between. The CDR3 reads CSVVRQEGTEAFF. CDR3 in DNA: TGCAGCGTTGTCAGACAGGAAGGGACTGAAGCTTTCTTT.

V and J are TRBV19 and TRBJ1-1; possibly TRBD1 for D (6 bases). The CDR3 has 13 amino acids. Trimming pared 5 bases from V and 5 bases from J, leaving 12 bases between. Germline V gene data show CDR1 as LNHDA and CDR2 as SQIVND (reference sequence). CDR3 coding DNA: TGTGCCAGTAGTTCAACCAGGGGTACTGAAGCTTTCTTT. The encoded protein is CASSSTRGTEAFF. The complete variable domain, with remaining parts taken from reference TRBV19 and TRBJ1-1, reads DGGITQSPKYLFRKEGQNVTLSCEQNLNHDAMYWYRQDPGQGLRLIYYSQIVNDFQKGDIAEGYSVSREKKESFPLTVTSAQKNPTAFYLCASSSTRGTEAFFGQGTRLTVV.

This sequence joins TRBV10-3 and TRBJ1-1, with 7 bases lining up with TRBD1. The CDR3 contains 13 residues. Germline CDR1 and CDR2: ENHRY and SYGVKD. With 6 bases clipped from V and 0 bases from J, the junction kept 1 base outside the gene matches. CDR3 DNA sequence: TGTGCCATCAGGGGGACAGTGAACACTGAAGCTTTCTTT. Its protein is CAIRGTVNTEAFF.

V gene TRBV10-1 combines with J gene TRBJ2-1; 11 nucleotides line up with TRBD2. Germline V gives CDR1 WNHNN, CDR2 SYGVQD (reference sequence). CDR3 length: 18 amino acids. Trimming removed 0 bases from V and 4 bases from J; junction bases left unmatched: 8. CDR3 in amino acids: CASSESFRLAGSYNEQFF. As DNA, the CDR3 is TGCGCCAGCAGTGAGTCGTTTCGACTAGCGGGGTCGTACAATGAGCAGTTCTTC.

The rearrangement uses TRBV5-1 and TRBJ2-6; D unclear. The V and J ends lost 7 bases and 0 bases respectively, with 26 bases between them. Per the germline V gene, CDR1 is SGHRS and CDR2 is YFSETQ. This CDR3 is built from 20 residues. CDR3 amino acids: CASSPLSSGDPFSGANVLTF. The CDR3 nucleotides are TGCGCCAGCTCTCCCTTGAGTTCGGGTGACCCATTCTCTGGGGCCAACGTCCTGACTTTC.

This clone was recorded a few times. V usage is TRBV6-5 and J usage is TRBJ2-7, with 7 positions matching TRBD1. J gave up 1 base and V 6 bases, and 6 bases lay outside the gene matches. Germline lookup yields CDR1 MNHEY and CDR2 SVGAGI. This CDR3 contains 14 residues. CDR3 region: CASSSRQGSYEQYF. In DNA, the CDR3 is TGTGCCAGCAGCTCCCGACAGGGTTCCTACGAGCAGTACTTC.

This chain uses TRBV5-5 with TRBJ2-5, with a weak D call TRBD1 (6 bases). The CDR3 has 16 amino acids. Looked up from germline, CDR1 is SGHKS and CDR2 is YYEKEE (reference sequence). Trimming took off 4 bases at V and 0 bases at J, with 16 bases between the two ends. The CDR3 loop reads CASSPYGWTDQETQYF. CDR3 in DNA: TGTGCCAGCAGCCCTTACGGTTGGACAGACCAAGAGACCCAGTACTTC.

This clone was observed a few times. The chain couples TRBV6-5 to TRBJ1-3; D is unclear. V was trimmed by 2 bases and J by 4 bases, leaving 15 bases between them. The CDR3 has 16 amino acids. Germline V gives CDR1 MNHEY, CDR2 SVGAGI. CDR3 nucleotides: TGTGCCAGCAGTTACGCGCGTTCGAACTCCGGAAACACCATATATTTT. As protein: CASSYARSNSGNTIYF.

The chain links TRBV5-5 to TRBJ2-5; weak D call: TRBD1 (5 bases). The germline gives CDR1 SGHKS, CDR2 YYEKEE (reference sequence). Trimming pared 4 bases from V and 2 bases from J, leaving 18 bases between. The CDR3 runs to 16 residues. The CDR3 sequence is CASSETPGFFQETQYF. The CDR3 nucleotides read TGTGCCAGCAGCGAAACGCCAGGGTTCTTTCAAGAGACCCAGTACTTC.

The chain couples TRBV19 to TRBJ1-5, with D possibly matching TRBD1 (6 bases). The ends were cut back, 10 bases at V and 4 bases at J, with 17 bases in the middle. Per germline, CDR1 LNHDA and CDR2 SQIVND (reference sequence). CDR3 length: 14 residues. CDR3 region: CATSWTAKNQPQHF. In DNA, the CDR3 is TGTGCCACCTCATGGACAGCGAAGAATCAGCCCCAGCATTTT. Supplemented by reference TRBV19 and TRBJ1-5, the full variable domain reads DGGITQSPKYLFRKEGQNVTLSCEQNLNHDAMYWYRQDPGQGLRLIYYSQIVNDFQKGDIAEGYSVSREKKESFPLTVTSAQKNPTAFYLCATSWTAKNQPQHFGDGTRLSIL.

The chain uses TRBV6-5 and TRBJ2-7; possible D gene TRBD1, 6 bases. CDR3 size: 13 residues. Per germline, CDR1 MNHEY and CDR2 SVGAGI. V was shortened by 6 bases and J by 4 bases, with 13 bases between the two germline ends. CDR3 sequence reads: CASRSGTLYEQYF. As DNA, the CDR3 is TGTGCCAGCAGATCCGGGACACTTTACGAGCAGTACTTC.

V and J are TRBV20-1 and TRBJ1-1; 7 bases map to TRBD1. V lost 3 bases to trimming and J lost 6 bases; unmatched junction nucleotides: 7. Per germline, CDR1 DFQATT and CDR2 SNEGSKA (reference sequence). The CDR3 covers 13 residues. CDR3 sequence (DNA): TGCAGTGCTAGTGTACAGGGGAGGTCTGAAGCTTTCTTT. Protein sequence: CSASVQGRSEAFF.

V and J are TRBV20-1 and TRBJ1-1, with a weak D call TRBD1 (6 bases). Trimming left V 6 bases short and J 1 base short, with 18 bases between. CDR1 DFQATT and CDR2 SNEGSKA come from the germline V gene (reference sequence). The CDR3 is 15 residues long. The CDR3 DNA sequence: TGCAGTGCAAGTCGGGGGGGCTGGGGGAACACTGAAGCTTTCTTT. Amino acid sequence: CSASRGGWGNTEAFF.

The chain uses TRBV27 and TRBJ2-1; D might be TRBD2 (6 bases). The CDR3 runs 18 residues. V shed 0 bases and J shed 10 bases, with 25 bases lying between them. In germline, CDR1 is MNHEY, CDR2 SMNVEV (reference sequence). In DNA, the CDR3 is TGTGCCAGCAGTTTATCGGGGGGTATAGGCCGGTTGGTAAGAGAGCAGTTCTTC. This codes for CASSLSGGIGRLVREQFF.

The chain employs TRBV10-3 and TRBJ2-5; 9 bases are a match to TRBD1. The V segment lost 4 bases and the J segment 5 bases; nucleotides outside the gene matches: 8. CDR3 length: 15 residues. The germline CDR1 and CDR2 sequences are ENHRY and SYGVKD. This chain's CDR3 is CAISATGGDRETQYF. The CDR3 nucleotides read TGTGCCATCAGTGCTACAGGGGGCGACAGGGAGACCCAGTACTTC.